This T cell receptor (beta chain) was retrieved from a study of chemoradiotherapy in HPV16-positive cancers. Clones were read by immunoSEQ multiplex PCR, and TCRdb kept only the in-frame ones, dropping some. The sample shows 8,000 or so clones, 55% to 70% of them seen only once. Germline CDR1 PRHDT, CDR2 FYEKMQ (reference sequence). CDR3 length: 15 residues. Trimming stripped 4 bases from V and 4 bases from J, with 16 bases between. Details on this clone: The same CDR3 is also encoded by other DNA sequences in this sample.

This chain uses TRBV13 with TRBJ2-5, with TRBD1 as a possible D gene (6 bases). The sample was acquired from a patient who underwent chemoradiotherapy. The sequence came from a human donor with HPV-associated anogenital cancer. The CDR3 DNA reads TGTGCCAGCAGCTCCCGGCAGGGGCGAGGAGAGACCCAGTACTTC. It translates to CASSSRQGRGETQYF.